This T cell receptor beta chain was sequenced in a study of CD8+CD57+ T cells in acquired aplastic anemia. It was genomic DNA that served as the template for profiling TCR beta VDJ and CDR3. Each CDR3 protein is one row after TCRdb ran MiXCR on the reads. The sample holds 180,000 or so distinct CDR3 sequences; roughly 65% are singletons and the top ten take more than 40%. Germline-derived CDR1 and CDR2 are SEHNR and FQNEAQ (reference sequence). The CDR3 loop spans 17 amino acids. V was clipped by 4 bases and J by 9 bases; unmatched bases: 21. The sequenced patients had an expansion of CD8+CD57+ cells seen by flow cytometry. All patients had severe acquired aplastic anemia. Sampling of blood occurred while the patients had still received no therapy.

J is TRBJ2-7 and V is TRBV7-9, with 7 bases identical to TRBD1. Sequencing input: sorted CD4+, CD8+, or CD8+CD57+ T cells (not recorded which) from PBMCs. This TCR came from a human donor with aplastic anemia. CDR3 loop: CASSSGISGTEPTVQYF. The CDR3 DNA is TGTGCCAGCAGCTCGGGGATTTCCGGGACAGAGCCTACGGTGCAGTACTTC. Based on the CDR3 plus reference TRBV7-9 and TRBJ2-7, the full variable domain is DTGVSQNPRHKITKRGQNVTFRCDPISEHNRLYWYRQTLGQGPEFLTYFQNEAQLEKSRLLSDRFSAERPKGSFSTLEIQRTEQGDSAMYLCASSSGISGTEPTVQYFGPGTRLTVT.